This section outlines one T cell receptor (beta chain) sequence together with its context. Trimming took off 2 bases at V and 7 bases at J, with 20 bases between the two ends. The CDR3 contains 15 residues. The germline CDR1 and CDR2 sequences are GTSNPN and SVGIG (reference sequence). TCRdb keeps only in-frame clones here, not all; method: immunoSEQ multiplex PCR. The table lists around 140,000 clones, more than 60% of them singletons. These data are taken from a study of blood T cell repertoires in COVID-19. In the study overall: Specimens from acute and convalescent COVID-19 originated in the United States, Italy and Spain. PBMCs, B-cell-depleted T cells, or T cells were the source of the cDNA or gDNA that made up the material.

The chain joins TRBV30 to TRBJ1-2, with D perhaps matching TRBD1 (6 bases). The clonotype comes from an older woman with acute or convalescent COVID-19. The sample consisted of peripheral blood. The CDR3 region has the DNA TGTGCCTGGAGTCCTATGGGAAGGGGGATCTCTGGCTACACCTTC. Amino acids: CAWSPMGRGISGYTF.